This T cell receptor (beta chain) was sequenced for a study of shared clonotypes between healthy human individuals. Only Caucasian adults living in Nashville, Tennessee made up the donor group. Every subset had its genomic DNA shared out evenly among several immunoSEQ plates. Clones were read by immunoSEQ multiplex PCR, and TCRdb kept only the in-frame ones, dropping some. The sample shows about 1.1 million clones, 75% to 85% of them seen only once. The CDR3 extends over 16 amino acids. This chain joins TRBV21-1 and TRBJ2-7. TRBV21-1 is a documented pseudogene. The source material was memory CD4+ T cells from PBMCs. Subset of the sample: CD45RA-negative fraction. The clonotype was recovered from a young man in good health. Some clones in this sample may be carry-over from other donors' samples. This CDR3 is CASSKGGRQPNYEQYF. The CDR3 DNA reads TGTGCCAGCAGCAAAGGGGGTAGGCAGCCAAACTACGAGCAGTACTTC.